This T cell receptor beta chain was identified during a study of shared clonotypes between healthy human individuals. At the level of the study: Each donor's CD4 naive and CD4 memory cells filled three plates apiece, CD8 naive two, and CD8 memory one.

Trimming took off 6 bases at V and 5 bases at J, with 23 bases between the two ends. This CDR3 is 16 amino acids long. CDR1 MNHEY and CDR2 SMNVEV come from the germline V gene (reference sequence). Libraries were prepared by immunoSEQ multiplex PCR; TCRdb keeps only in-frame clonotypes and omits some of them. Of some 2,100,000 clones listed, approximately 94% were seen once; the top ten hold under 2%. CD8 cells regarded as naive lacked CD45RO, were positively chosen for CCR7, and omitted terminally differentiated effector memory CD45RA+ cells. Sample: naive CD8+ T cells from PBMCs. This receptor was obtained from a man aged 18 to 29 in good health. Some clones in this sample may be carry-over from other donors' samples. The rearrangement uses TRBV27 and TRBJ2-7; tentatively, D is TRBD1 (6 bases). The CDR3 DNA follows: TGTGCCAGCAGCCTAAAACAGGGCCTGGGTGAGGACGAGCAGTACTTC. The encoded protein is CASSLKQGLGEDEQYF.